This T cell receptor (beta chain) was observed in a study of blood T cell repertoires in COVID-19. Looking at the study overall: Sources were T cells, B-cell-depleted T cells, or PBMCs; the material itself was cDNA or gDNA.

Trimming shortened V by 6 bases and J by 6 bases, and 15 bases separated the two germline ends. Germline V gene sequence: CDR1 MNHEY, CDR2 SMNVEV (reference sequence). The CDR3 is 13 residues long. Clones were read by immunoSEQ multiplex PCR, and TCRdb kept only the in-frame ones, dropping some. This repertoire shows around 250,000 clones, roughly four fifths found once; its top ten account for roughly 3.4%. The specimen was peripheral blood. The origin of this receptor is a woman between 18 and 30 years old with acute or convalescent COVID-19. J is TRBJ2-7 and V is TRBV27, with a weak D call TRBD2 (6 bases). DNA for the CDR3: TGTGCCAGCAGCGGGAGAGGCTCCGGCGAGCAGTACTTC. Its translation is CASSGRGSGEQYF.